This T cell receptor beta chain is from a study of CD8 T cells in ankylosing spondylitis. A remark on this clonotype: Its antigen remains unidentified.

General study results and limits: Ankylosing spondylitis blood appeared to be characterized by a TCR beta motif of eight or nine highly homologous variants. CD8+ by phenotype, disease-linked clones were relatively rare in peripheral blood.

Germline CDR1 DFQATT, CDR2 SNEGSKA (reference sequence). CDR3 length equals 14 residues. After removal of 5 bases from V and 2 bases from J, the junction contained 4 bases not matched to a gene. A single record per CDR3 protein comes from TCRdb applying MiXCR to the 5' RACE reads. The sample lists around 450,000 distinct CDR3 sequences, roughly a quarter occurring once. This chain links TRBV20-1 with TRBJ2-1; 9 bases map to TRBD2. The sequenced sample consisted of blood, either unsorted or a sorted T cell fraction (not recorded which). The receptor comes from a male donor with ankylosing spondylitis. This chain's CDR3 is CSAYSGRPYNEQFF. The CDR3 DNA follows: TGCAGTGCTTATAGCGGGAGACCCTACAATGAGCAGTTCTTC.